These 27 T cell receptor beta chains were sequenced from one sample in a study of early T cells in non-severe SARS-CoV-2 infection. TCRdb re-derived calls from the 5' RACE reads in MiXCR, one entry per CDR3 protein. Counted here are 75,000 to 100,000 distinct CDR3 sequences, roughly 14% occurring once; the ten biggest clones make up approximately 0.54%. What was sequenced was whole blood. These receptors came from an adult who was a healthcare worker with PCR-confirmed SARS-CoV-2 infection or an uninfected control (not recorded which).

This clonotype has only a few counts. A read error may produce the germline difference seen at one junction end. The chain employs TRBV6-5 and TRBJ2-5, with D perhaps TRBD1 (6 bases). Germline CDR1 reads MNHEY; CDR2 reads SVGAGI. This CDR3 spans 15 amino acids. The CDR3 loop is CASSNSGTGSATQYF. Written as DNA, the CDR3 is TGTGCCAGCAGTAACTCCGGCACAGGGTCGGCGACCCAGTACTTC.

The table lists this clonotype with a few counts. The V call is TRBV12-3 or TRBV12-4, the J call TRBJ1-2, with 9 positions matching TRBD1. V shed 7 bases and J 7 bases; nucleotides not matched to a gene: 10. The CDR3 contains 14 residues. The CDR3 sequence: CASTTHRGRVGYTF. CDR3 nucleotides: TGTGCCAGCACTACTCACAGGGGGCGGGTTGGCTACACCTTC.

This clonotype was found many times. The chain joins TRBV7-3 to TRBJ2-2; D is perhaps TRBD1 or TRBD2 (5 bases each). The CDR3 spans 15 residues. The ends were cut back, 3 bases at V and 9 bases at J, with 17 bases in the middle. Per germline, CDR1 SGHTA and CDR2 FQGTGA. The CDR3 spells CASSLRRDPEWELFF. The CDR3 coding sequence is TGTGCCAGCAGCTTGCGCCGGGACCCAGAGTGGGAGCTGTTTTTT.

The CDR3 region is CSARNDRGGSKNIQYF. The CDR3 bases are TGCAGTGCTAGAAACGACAGGGGAGGATCCAAAAACATTCAGTACTTC. The genes are TRBV20-1 and TRBJ2-4, with 8 nucleotides matching TRBD1. The CDR3 length is 16 residues. Per germline, CDR1 DFQATT and CDR2 SNEGSKA (reference sequence). V lost 2 bases and J lost 2; bases outside the gene matches: 8.

The rearrangement uses TRBV5-4 and TRBJ1-1, with D uncertain. Trimming pared 0 bases from V and 7 bases from J, leaving 13 bases between. CDR3 length: 14 residues. Germline V CDR1 and CDR2: SGHNT, YYREEE (reference sequence). Written as DNA, the CDR3 is TGTGCCAGCAGCTTGGATTCTGGCAAAATTGAAGCTTTCTTT. This encodes CASSLDSGKIEAFF.

The rearrangement links TRBV6-1 to TRBJ2-5; D unclear. Germline values: CDR1 MNHNS, CDR2 SASEGT. This CDR3 contains 12 residues. Trimming shortened V by 6 bases and J by 1 base, and 6 bases separated the two germline ends. CDR3: CASRISQETQYF. The CDR3 nucleotides read TGTGCCAGCAGAATCTCCCAAGAGACCCAGTACTTC.

This clonotype has more than one count but fewer than ten. This sequence joins TRBV7-9 and TRBJ2-7, with 10 positions matching TRBD2. The V segment lost 8 bases and the J segment 4 bases; nucleotides outside the gene matches: 8. Germline V gene data show CDR1 as SEHNR and CDR2 as FQNEAQ (reference sequence). The CDR3 sequence is 14 residues long. The CDR3 sequence: CASHGVAGGYEQYV. Here the CDR3 DNA reads TGTGCCAGCCACGGAGTAGCGGGGGGATACGAGCAGTACGTC.

This clonotype has only a few counts. This chain links TRBV4-1 with TRBJ2-5; D perhaps matches TRBD2 (6 bases). The germline V and J ends were trimmed by 0 bases and 2 bases, with 13 bases remaining between them. Germline CDR1 and CDR2: MGHRA and YSYEKL. The CDR3 spans 16 residues. The CDR3 DNA is TGCGCCAGCAGCCAAGATTATCGCGGGGCTCAAGAGACCCAGTACTTC. Residues: CASSQDYRGAQETQYF.

This rearrangement joins TRBV14 to TRBJ1-2; TRBD1 might be the D (5 bases). The CDR3 consists of 13 residues. Trimming took 0 bases from V and 5 from J, leaving 7 bases between them. In germline, CDR1 is SGHDN, CDR2 FVKESK. CDR3 sequence reads: CASSQEGTYGYTF. In nucleotides, the CDR3 is TGTGCCAGCAGCCAAGAGGGGACTTATGGCTACACCTTC.

J is TRBJ2-3 and V is TRBV7-9; 8 nucleotides line up with TRBD1. V dropped 8 bases and J dropped 2; count of bases not matched to a gene: 12. CDR1 SEHNR and CDR2 FQNEAQ come from the germline V gene (reference sequence). This CDR3 contains 16 residues. DNA for the CDR3: TGTGCCAGCCCTGGGACAGGAAGACTTTACACAGATACGCAGTATTTT. Translated, it gives CASPGTGRLYTDTQYF.

This sequence joins TRBV3-1 and TRBJ1-1; D gene uncertain. V dropped 2 bases and J dropped 1 base, with 14 bases sitting between them. CDR1 is LGHDT and CDR2 is YNNKEL in the germline V gene (reference sequence). The CDR3 extends over 16 amino acids. This CDR3 is CASSQLLGKGNTEAFF. CDR3 DNA: TGTGCCAGCAGCCAACTTCTGGGGAAGGGGAACACTGAAGCTTTCTTT.

This chain uses TRBV7-8 with TRBJ2-7; either TRBD1 or TRBD2 may supply D (5 bases each). Germline assignment: CDR1 SGHVS and CDR2 FQNEAQ. Deletions cut 5 bases from V and 3 bases from J, with 17 bases between. CDR3 length: 15 residues. CDR3 sequence: CASSIGTADHYEQYV. Here the CDR3 DNA reads TGTGCCAGCAGCATCGGGACGGCGGACCACTACGAGCAGTACGTC.

This clonotype has a count of ten or more. This chain joins TRBV7-9 and TRBJ2-1; maybe TRBD2 (5 bases). Germline CDR1 is SEHNR and CDR2 is FQNEAQ (reference sequence). This CDR3 has 15 residues. The V end was cut by 5 bases, the J end by 0 bases, with 11 bases between. CDR3 sequence reads: CASSPPGNSYNEQFF. The DNA for the CDR3 is TGTGCCAGCAGCCCCCCGGGGAACTCCTACAATGAGCAGTTCTTC.

Concerning this clonotype itself: Sequence at one end of the junction differs from germline and may be a read error. The chain is built from TRBV5-5 and TRBJ2-3; D gene ambiguous. The germline CDR1 and CDR2 sequences are SGHKS and YYEKEE (reference sequence). This CDR3 comprises 14 residues. The CDR3 spells CVSSLVRSTDTQYF. CDR3 DNA: TGTGTCAGCAGCCTCGTGAGGAGCACAGATACGCAGTATTTT.

In its sample, this clonotype was seen many times. The V and J genes are TRBV14 and TRBJ2-7; perhaps TRBD2 as D (6 bases). The CDR3 covers 16 residues. V lost 4 bases, J lost 0 bases, and 16 bases lay in between. Germline V gives CDR1 SGHDN, CDR2 FVKESK. The CDR3 DNA follows: TGTGCCAGCAGCCTCCGGAGGGGAATGAGCTCCTACGAGCAGTACGTC. This encodes CASSLRRGMSSYEQYV.

The table lists this clonotype with a few counts. This CDR3 is CASSLEWGASYNEQFF. For the CDR3, the DNA is TGCGCCAGCAGCTTGGAATGGGGCGCCTCCTACAATGAGCAGTTCTTC. V gene TRBV5-1 combines with J gene TRBJ2-1; perhaps TRBD1 as D (5 bases). The ends were cut back, 0 bases at V and 0 bases at J, with 10 bases in the middle. Germline CDR1 and CDR2: SGHRS and YFSETQ. This CDR3 is 16 amino acids long.

As concerns this clonotype: It may be a read error: a sequence one base away is much more abundant. This chain joins TRBV11-1 and TRBJ2-1; D is uncertain. The V gene's germline CDR1 is SGHAT and CDR2 FQDESV (reference sequence). This CDR3 has 12 residues. CDR3 region: CANSQNYNEQFF. DNA of the CDR3: TGTGCCAACAGCCAGAACTATAATGAGCAGTTCTTC.

The J gene is TRBJ1-4, the V gene TRBV4-2; the match to TRBD1 covers 9 bases. V lost 4 bases to trimming and J lost 7 bases; unmatched junction nucleotides: 7. Looked up from germline, CDR1 is LGHNA and CDR2 is YNFKEQ. The CDR3 covers 15 residues. In nucleotides, the CDR3 is TGTGCCAGCAGCCCAAGCGGGACAGGGTTTGAAAAACTGTTTTTT. It translates to CASSPSGTGFEKLFF.

Only a few counts were recorded for this clonotype. The CDR3 coding sequence is TGCAGTGCTTGGGACAGAAGCAAAAACATTCAGTACTTC. This sequence encodes CSAWDRSKNIQYF. The chain uses TRBV20-1 and TRBJ2-4, with TRBD1 identical over 7 bases. V was pared by 5 bases and J by 3 bases, with 4 bases of the junction left unmatched. The CDR3 loop spans 13 amino acids. CDR1 is DFQATT and CDR2 is SNEGSKA in the germline V gene (reference sequence).

This chain uses TRBV5-4 with TRBJ1-4, with D possibly TRBD1 on 6 matching bases. The germline CDR1 and CDR2 sequences are SGHNT and YYREEE (reference sequence). V lost 1 base and J 7 bases, leaving 14 bases between the germline ends. CDR3 length: 15 residues. In nucleotides, the CDR3 is TGTGCCAGCAGCTTGTCCACAGGGTACAGTGAAAAACTGTTTTTT. Protein sequence: CASSLSTGYSEKLFF.

The chain is built from TRBV19 and TRBJ2-1; D gene unclear. Per germline, CDR1 LNHDA and CDR2 SQIVND (reference sequence). The CDR3 is 14 residues long. V was cut by 5 bases and J by 6 bases, with 14 bases left in between. CDR3 in DNA: TGTGCCAGTAGTTTGCGGAATCCTACCAATGAGCAGTTCTTC. Translating it yields CASSLRNPTNEQFF.

The chain has TRBV3-1 and TRBJ1-6; D not certain. The CDR3 length is 14 residues. Trimming removed 1 base at V and 0 bases at J, with 1 base between. The germline V gene encodes CDR1 LGHDT and CDR2 YNNKEL (reference sequence). DNA for the CDR3: TGTGCCAGCAGCCAAGTCTCCTATAATTCACCCCTCCACTTT. It encodes CASSQVSYNSPLHF.

The chain uses TRBV24-1 and TRBJ1-2, with 7 bases fitting TRBD1. V lost 5 bases and J lost 1; bases outside the gene matches: 9. The germline V gene encodes CDR1 KGHDR and CDR2 SFDVKD. The CDR3 is made up of 16 amino acids. Here the CDR3 reads CATSASGTEVNYGYTF. The CDR3, as DNA: TGTGCCACCAGTGCATCCGGGACAGAAGTTAACTATGGCTACACCTTC.

The chain uses TRBV5-1 and TRBJ2-3, with 12 bases aligning to TRBD2. CDR3 length: 17 amino acids. Germline V gene sequence: CDR1 SGHRS, CDR2 YFSETQ. V dropped 4 bases and J dropped 4; count of bases not matched to a gene: 10. CDR3 nucleotide sequence: TGCGCCAGCAGCCCGGAAGGACTAGCGGGGTTATCAGATACGCAGTATTTT. As protein: CASSPEGLAGLSDTQYF.

The chain links TRBV12-3 or TRBV12-4 to TRBJ2-3; maybe TRBD1 (5 bases). The ends were cut back, 10 bases at V and 2 bases at J, with 16 bases in the middle. The CDR3 sequence is 14 residues long. The CDR3 spells CAIKVRASTDTQYF. In nucleotides, the CDR3 is TGTGCCATCAAAGTCAGGGCTTCCACAGATACGCAGTATTTT.

The V call is TRBV12-3 or TRBV12-4, the J call TRBJ2-2; no firm D call. V was shortened by 3 bases and J by 4 bases, with 6 bases between the two germline ends. The CDR3 contains 13 residues. CDR3 in DNA: TGTGCCAGCAGTTTTAGGGTCACCGGGGAGCTGTTTTTT. Protein sequence: CASSFRVTGELFF.

The gene calls are TRBV27 and TRBJ1-1; possible D gene TRBD1, 6 bases. CDR1 is MNHEY and CDR2 is SMNVEV in the germline V gene (reference sequence). Trimming stripped 6 bases from V and 0 bases from J, with 11 bases between. This CDR3 is 14 amino acids long. The CDR3 sequence is CASSPGQLNTEAFF. The CDR3 DNA sequence: TGTGCCAGCAGCCCCGGACAGTTGAACACTGAAGCTTTCTTT.